This T cell receptor (beta chain) was recovered during a study of blood T cells in healthy people across ages. Next came a second PCR, run for about 6 to 12 cycles, which used a sample-barcoded 5' primer along with a J-beta primer mix. From the 5' RACE reads, TCRdb called clonotypes with MiXCR, one entry per CDR3 protein. The table lists hundreds of thousands of distinct CDR3 sequences, around 20% of them singletons. This clonotype was seen a handful of times. This CDR3 region has 16 residues. CDR1 SGHAT and CDR2 FQNNGV come from the germline V gene. The V end was cut by 3 bases, the J end by 0 bases, with 15 bases between.

Sequences were obtained from blood. The receptor comes from a man between 65 and 85 years old in good health. V is TRBV11-2 and J is TRBJ2-7; D remains ambiguous. The CDR3 DNA sequence: TGTGCCAGCAGCTTGGAACCGATATGGAGCTCCTACGAGCAGTACTTC. Translating gives CASSLEPIWSSYEQYF.